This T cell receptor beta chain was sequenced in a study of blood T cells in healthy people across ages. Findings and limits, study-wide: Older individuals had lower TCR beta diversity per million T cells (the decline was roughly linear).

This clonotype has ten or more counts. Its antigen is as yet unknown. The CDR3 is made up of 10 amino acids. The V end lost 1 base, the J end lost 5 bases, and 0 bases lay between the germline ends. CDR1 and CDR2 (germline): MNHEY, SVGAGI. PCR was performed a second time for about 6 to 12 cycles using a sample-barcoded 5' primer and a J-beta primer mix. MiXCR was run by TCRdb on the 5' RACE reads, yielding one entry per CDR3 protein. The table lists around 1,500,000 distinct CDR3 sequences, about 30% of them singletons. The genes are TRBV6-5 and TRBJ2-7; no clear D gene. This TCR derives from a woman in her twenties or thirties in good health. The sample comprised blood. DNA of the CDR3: TGTGCCAGCAGTTACTACGAGCAGTACTTC. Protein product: CASSYYEQYF.